This T cell receptor (beta chain) was identified in a study of PD-1 blockade in classical Hodgkin lymphoma (dated by TCRdb to 2018 to 2020). The study in broad terms: Nivolumab dosing was 3 mg/kg intravenously every 2 weeks, continuing until either disease progression or unacceptable toxicity. A peripheral blood immune signature of response to PD-1 blockade in classical Hodgkin lymphoma was defined using TCR beta sequencing and CyTOF.

Broader findings and caveats from the paper: Baseline diversity similar to that of newly diagnosed patients was observed in trial patients achieving complete response, whereas significantly lower diversity was observed in partial responders and progressors. Lower diversity was seen in patients whose nivolumab began less than 1 year after ASCT, and these patients were left out of later analyses so that immune reconstitution would not confound the results. Only a single clinical trial cohort was studied, and what caused the repertoire differences, possibly disease activity or prior therapy, remained undefined. Baseline TCR diversity was reported to be lower in newly diagnosed patients than in healthy donors and to be lower still in relapsed/refractory patients. A significant rise by C4D1 was seen in CD4+ but not CD8+ TCR diversity (p=0.0027 vs p=0.16), with the rise being most apparent in complete responders (p=0.02).

The time point label on this specimen signifies: cycle 4 day 1 (C4D1), after 5 to 7 weeks of nivolumab. All trial patients had relapsed after autologous stem cell transplantation, with cohorts A, B and C differing in prior brentuximab vedotin exposure. A Miltenyi CD4+ T cell isolation kit was used for magnetic negative selection to purify CD4+ T cells from thawed PBMCs. The trial cohort included fewer than 65 patients with relapsed/refractory classical Hodgkin lymphoma, and each patient had a best overall response of complete response, partial response or progressive disease. In the multi-cohort phase II CheckMate 205 trial, trial patients received single-agent nivolumab. An independent review committee assessed best overall response by applying the 2007 International Working Group response criteria. Trial PBMCs were obtained immediately prior to nivolumab initiation (C1D1) and on therapy at cycle 2 day 1 and cycle 4 day 1. After peripheral blood was drawn into 8 mL Vacutainer Cell Preparation Tubes, PBMCs were isolated by centrifugation and then cryopreserved. Purified CD4+ and CD8+ fractions were prepared only for cases in which an additional PBMC sample was available. Magnetically labelled cells were depleted on LS columns in a quadroMACS separator, and the flow-through was collected as the purified fraction.

Trimming costs V 6 bases and J 2 bases, and their ends lie 14 bases apart. From a lookup of the germline V gene (reference sequence), CDR1 and CDR2 are MNHNY and SVGAGI. The CDR3 holds 14 amino acids from the cysteine to the phenylalanine. The CDR3 DNA has 42 bases and is translated from base 1. With respect to this clone: This receptor's antigen is unknown. Base qualities are not provided; no much larger clone lies one nucleotide away.

Genomic DNA was isolated using the Qiagen DNeasy kit from unsorted PBMCs as well as from negatively selected CD4+ and CD8+ fractions. Amplification of TCR beta CDR3 regions was done by immunoSEQ multiplex PCR with primers that anneal to V and J segments. A synthetic immune receptor repertoire was used to minimize amplification bias, and any residual bias was removed computationally once sequencing was done. In the authors' own workflow: Custom Python scripts were used to quantify repertoire diversity as the Shannon entropy index. Unsorted, CD4+ and CD8+ repertoires were examined separately, except in combined analyses, for which CD4+ and CD8+ sequences were merged in silico. Clonal expansion was defined as a frequency increase of at least 2-fold after treatment compared with C1D1, and clones undetected at baseline were assigned a pseudocount of 0.5. Singleton clones were defined as clones with 0 or 1 copy at C1D1, and non-singleton clones were defined as clones with 2 or more copies. By matching protein sequences in sorted samples from the same patient, clones expanded in unsorted samples were annotated as CD4+, CD8+ or unknown. Wilcoxon tests on paired samples were used to test changes in diversity from C1D1 to C4D1. TCRdb carries this immuneACCESS record with in-frame sequences only. Its versions omit some clonotypes, under half of them owing to an unresolved V gene in the studies checked, with the rest unexplained. That table gives V, J and clone size, and the DNA gave D and trimming. This sample lists about 28,000 clones; less than 80% were detected once. The top ten hold 0.57% of the sample.

This clonotype originated in a human donor with classical Hodgkin lymphoma. The V gene is TRBV6-6 and the J gene is TRBJ2-7; a tentative D match to TRBD2 spans 6 bases. The sample was CD4+ T cells from blood, taken before the fourth cycle of nivolumab. CDR3 loop: CASSPGLWPYEQYF. The DNA sequence is as follows: TGTGCCAGCAGCCCCGGACTATGGCCCTACGAGCAGTACTTC.